This TCR beta chain emerged from a study of technical replicates of blood from a handful of donors. V was cut by 6 bases and J by 9 bases, with 18 bases left in between. The CDR3 runs 14 residues. From germline, CDR1 is MDHEN and CDR2 SYDVKM. The assay was immunoSEQ multiplex PCR, and TCRdb's table has in-frame clones only and misses some. The sample includes about 84,000 clones, roughly 93% seen only once; the top ten take roughly 0.23%. The chain uses TRBV28 and TRBJ2-4; D is perhaps TRBD1 (6 bases). This receptor was taken from a human donor in good health. Material for sequencing was T cells isolated from PBMCs. As DNA, the CDR3 is TGTGCCAGCAGCTTTGACAGGATAGTATCCATTCAGTACTTC. Protein product: CASSFDRIVSIQYF.